This T cell receptor beta chain was profiled in a study of identical twins. The germline V and J ends were trimmed by 2 bases and 10 bases, with 9 bases remaining between them. From germline, CDR1 is LGHDT and CDR2 YNNKEL (reference sequence). The length of the CDR3 is 12 residues. TCRdb re-called the 5' RACE reads through MiXCR, storing one row per CDR3 protein. The sample shows 430,000 or so distinct CDR3 sequences, 24% of them seen only once. This clonotype occurred a few times. These data also formed part of another study, on T cells expressing NK-cell markers. That report notes: Of eight sequenced donors, seven were HCMV-seropositive and one HCMV-seronegative. In several donors, dominant clonotypes made up roughly 28.3-65% of CD3+CD56-NKG2C+ cells.

This chain links TRBV3-1 with TRBJ2-1, with D uncertain. The sample comprised CD4+ T cells sorted from blood. The receptor comes from a woman between 18 and 30 years old in good health. DNA of the CDR3: TGTGCCAGCAGCCAACTCTCCGGGGAGCAGTTCTTC. This encodes CASSQLSGEQFF.